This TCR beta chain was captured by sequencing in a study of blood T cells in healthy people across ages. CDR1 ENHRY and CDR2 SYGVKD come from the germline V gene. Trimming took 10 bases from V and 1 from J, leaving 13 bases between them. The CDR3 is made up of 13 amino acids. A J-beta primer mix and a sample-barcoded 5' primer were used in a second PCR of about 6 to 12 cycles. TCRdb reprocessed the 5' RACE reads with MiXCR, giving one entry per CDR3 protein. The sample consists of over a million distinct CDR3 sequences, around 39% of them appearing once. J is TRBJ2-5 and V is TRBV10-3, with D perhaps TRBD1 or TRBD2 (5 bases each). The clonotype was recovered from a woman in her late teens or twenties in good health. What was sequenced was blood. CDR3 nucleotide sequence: TGTGCCACCCGTAACGGGGCCCAAGAGACCCAGTACTTC. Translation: CATRNGAQETQYF.